Each of the 22 T cell receptor beta chains below was sequenced from the same sample in a study of CD4 T cells in relation to SARS-CoV-2 and coronaviruses (dated by TCRdb to the early 2020s). CD4+ T cells from unexposed donors were collected before the COVID-19 pandemic (2011-2018). After around 10 days of culture, CD4+ T cells were isolated with the EasySep CD4+ T cell isolation kit. Libraries were constructed by the immunoSEQ multiplex PCR assay. TCRdb holds this immuneACCESS table with in-frame rearrangements only. Some clones are missing; in checked studies, unresolved V genes explain under half, and the rest has no known cause. This sample lists more than 25,000 clones; over 65% were detected once. The ten biggest clones cover 20% of the sample. Their target antigens are unknown. Sequencing was carried out using CD4+ T cells from PBMCs, cultured in vitro. These receptors all stem from a human donor in good health.

The chain links TRBV7-9 to TRBJ2-1; 10 bases map to TRBD2. Trimming at V came to 4 bases and at J to 5 bases, leaving 2 bases not matched to a gene. The CDR3 runs 14 residues. Per the germline V gene, CDR1 is SEHNR and CDR2 is FQNEAQ (reference sequence). CDR3 coding DNA: TGTGCCAGCAGCTACGGGACTAGCGACAATGAGCAGTTCTTC. Translated: CASSYGTSDNEQFF. Combining the CDR3 with reference TRBV7-9 and TRBJ2-1 gives the whole variable domain DTGVSQNPRHKITKRGQNVTFRCDPISEHNRLYWYRQTLGQGPEFLTYFQNEAQLEKSRLLSDRFSAERPKGSFSTLEIQRTEQGDSAMYLCASSYGTSDNEQFFGPGTRLTVL.

The V gene is TRBV5-8, the J gene TRBJ2-1; TRBD1 is a possible D gene (6 bases). This CDR3 region has 13 residues. CDR1 is SGHTS, CDR2 YDEGEE, per germline. V lost 4 bases and J 8 bases, leaving 13 bases between the germline ends. CDR3 sequence (DNA): TGTGCCAGCAGCCCCCTCAGGGGAGATGAGCAGTTCTTC. Translating gives CASSPLRGDEQFF.

The sample holds one count of this clone. The gene calls are TRBV18 and TRBJ2-7, with TRBD1 matching 7 bases. CDR1 and CDR2 (germline): KGHSH, LQKENI. The CDR3 covers 15 residues. Germline trimming cut 3 bases from V and 1 base from J; bases unmatched to any gene: 6. CDR3 sequence: CASSPLGRGSYEQYF. The CDR3 DNA sequence: TGTGCCAGCTCACCGCTCGGCAGGGGGTCCTACGAGCAGTACTTC.

The chain couples TRBV7-9 to TRBJ1-2, with 10 bases lining up with TRBD1. The CDR3 has 16 amino acids. The V gene's germline CDR1 is SEHNR and CDR2 FQNEAQ (reference sequence). The trim removed 5 bases at V and 4 bases at J, leaving 10 bases unmatched. The CDR3 is CASSPDGQGGSYGYTF. DNA of the CDR3: TGTGCCAGCAGCCCCGATGGACAGGGGGGTTCCTATGGCTACACCTTC. The full variable domain, in which reference TRBV7-9 and TRBJ1-2 provide the parts outside the CDR3, is DTGVSQNPRHKITKRGQNVTFRCDPISEHNRLYWYRQTLGQGPEFLTYFQNEAQLEKSRLLSDRFSAERPKGSFSTLEIQRTEQGDSAMYLCASSPDGQGGSYGYTFGSGTRLTVV.

The V call is TRBV9, the J call TRBJ2-4; a weak D match, TRBD2 (5 bases). The ends were cut back, 4 bases at V and 3 bases at J, with 11 bases in the middle. Germline V gene sequence: CDR1 SGDLS, CDR2 YYNGEE. The CDR3 totals 14 residues. DNA for the CDR3: TGTGCCAGCAGCCCAGGAGGTGGCAAAAACATTCAGTACTTC. Translating gives CASSPGGGKNIQYF.

The J gene is TRBJ2-1, the V gene TRBV10-2; D possibly corresponds to TRBD1 (6 bases). CDR1 WSHSY and CDR2 SAAADI come from the germline V gene. The CDR3 is 14 amino acids. V was shortened by 6 bases and J by 7 bases, with 16 bases between the two germline ends. The CDR3 here is CASRQTGVGNEQFF. CDR3 nucleotides: TGCGCCAGCAGGCAGACAGGTGTGGGGAATGAGCAGTTCTTC.

This chain connects TRBV18 to TRBJ1-4; tentatively, D is TRBD1 (5 bases). Germline values: CDR1 KGHSH, CDR2 LQKENI. With 0 bases removed from V and 7 bases from J, the gap between germline ends came to 12 bases. This CDR3 is 15 amino acids long. CDR3 bases: TGTGCCAGCTCACCACCGGGGCAGGGTGGTGAAAAACTGTTTTTT. Protein product: CASSPPGQGGEKLFF.

The genes are TRBV18 and TRBJ2-7; possibly TRBD2 for D (5 bases). Trimming cost V 2 bases and J 0 bases, with 8 bases left between them. The CDR3 length is 14 residues. Per the germline V gene, CDR1 is KGHSH and CDR2 is LQKENI. The chain's CDR3 is CASSPEGYSYEQYF. As DNA, the CDR3 is TGTGCCAGCTCACCAGAGGGCTACTCCTACGAGCAGTACTTC.

The chain joins TRBV6-5 to TRBJ1-5; D is perhaps TRBD1 (5 bases). V lost 8 bases and J 7 bases, leaving 12 bases between the germline ends. The CDR3 is 12 residues long. Germline assignment: CDR1 MNHEY and CDR2 SVGAGI. The chain's CDR3 is CASRNGDQPQHF. In DNA form, the CDR3 reads TGTGCCAGCCGGAATGGGGACCAGCCCCAGCATTTT.

This chain uses TRBV4-3 with TRBJ2-3; D perhaps matches TRBD2 (5 bases). The ends were cut back, 1 base at V and 3 bases at J, with 14 bases in the middle. Germline lookup yields CDR1 LGHNA and CDR2 YSLEER. The length of the CDR3 is 16 residues. The DNA for the CDR3 is TGCGCCAGCAGCCAAGGGGCTGTGGCGGGTACAGATACGCAGTATTTT. Protein sequence: CASSQGAVAGTDTQYF.

This sequence joins TRBV25-1 and TRBJ2-7; tentative D call: TRBD1 (5 bases). There are 16 residues in the CDR3. CDR1 and CDR2 from the germline V gene are MGHDK and SYGVNS. Trimming pared 6 bases from V and 1 base from J, leaving 19 bases between. The CDR3 loop reads CASRRVLGSGSYEQYF. In nucleotides, the CDR3 is TGTGCCAGCAGAAGAGTACTCGGATCAGGGTCCTACGAGCAGTACTTC.

This rearrangement joins TRBV2 to TRBJ1-1; D gene unclear. Trimming removed 6 bases at V and 4 bases at J, with 15 bases between. The CDR3 has 14 amino acids. Germline V CDR1 and CDR2: SNHLY, FYNNEI. CDR3 DNA: TGTGCCAGCAGGGAACTAATGGAGGGCACTGAAGCTTTCTTT. It yields the protein CASRELMEGTEAFF.

The genes are TRBV6-2 or TRBV6-3 and TRBJ1-5; 7 bases align to TRBD1. Germline CDR1 is MNHEY and CDR2 is SVGEGT. The CDR3 loop spans 14 amino acids. Trimming took 4 bases from V and 2 from J; bases not matched to a gene: 2. CDR3 sequence (DNA): TGTGCCAGCAGTTTAGGGACAGGCAATCAGCCCCAGCATTTT. Amino acid sequence: CASSLGTGNQPQHF.

The rearrangement uses TRBV6-2 or TRBV6-3 and TRBJ1-2, with D unclear. The CDR3 totals 12 residues. Trimming removed 5 bases from V and 8 bases from J, with 12 bases in between. Per germline, CDR1 MNHEY and CDR2 SVGEGT. Written as DNA, the CDR3 is TGTGCCAGCAGTAACCCTCACATGGGCTACACCTTC. This codes for CASSNPHMGYTF.

V gene TRBV5-4 combines with J gene TRBJ2-1; 13 positions match TRBD2. The CDR3 is 17 amino acids. J was trimmed by 1 base and V by 3 bases; bases with no gene match: 4. Germline assignment: CDR1 SGHNT and CDR2 YYREEE (reference sequence). CDR3 nucleotides: TGTGCCAGCAGCTCTGGGACTAGCGGGACGTCCTACAATGAGCAGTTCTTC. Translating it yields CASSSGTSGTSYNEQFF.

The V and J genes are TRBV5-1 and TRBJ1-4; no firm D call. This CDR3 has 13 residues. V was trimmed by 8 bases and J by 0 bases, leaving 8 bases between them. CDR1 SGHRS and CDR2 YFSETQ come from the germline V gene. CDR3 in DNA: TGCGCCAGTTCAACGGCAACTAATGAAAAACTGTTTTTT. It translates to CASSTATNEKLFF.

V gene TRBV18 combines with J gene TRBJ1-5; D remains unclear. CDR3 size: 15 residues. Germline loops: CDR1 KGHSH, CDR2 LQKENI. V was clipped by 3 bases and J by 0 bases, with 9 bases between them. CDR3 in amino acids: CASSPETDSNQPQHF. The DNA for the CDR3 is TGTGCCAGCTCACCCGAAACCGATAGCAATCAGCCCCAGCATTTT.

The chain has TRBV5-6 and TRBJ2-3; D remains ambiguous. This CDR3 is built from 13 residues. V lost 1 base, J lost 2 bases, and 5 bases lay in between. Germline-derived CDR1 and CDR2 are SGHDT and YYEEEE. As DNA, the CDR3 is TGTGCCAGCAGCTTGTGGCTCACAGATACGCAGTATTTT. The encoded protein is CASSLWLTDTQYF.

The chain couples TRBV7-3 to TRBJ2-7; 7 bases are shared with TRBD1. The CDR3 totals 15 residues. Looked up from germline, CDR1 is SGHTA and CDR2 is FQGTGA. V shed 1 base, J shed 3 bases, and the junction held 6 bases outside the gene matches. CDR3 bases: TGTGCCAGCAGCTTAAGGTCGGGACAGAACTACGAGCAGTACTTC. Translating gives CASSLRSGQNYEQYF.

The chain has TRBV7-9 and TRBJ2-1, with TRBD2 identical over 13 bases. The CDR3 spans 18 residues. Germline-derived CDR1 and CDR2 are SEHNR and FQNEAQ (reference sequence). Trimming at V came to 3 bases and at J to 10 bases, leaving 15 bases not matched to a gene. The CDR3 nucleotides read TGTGCCAGCAGCTTGTCACTTAGTGGACTAGCGGGAGCCCACGAGCAGTTCTTC. Its protein product is CASSLSLSGLAGAHEQFF.

This sequence joins TRBV4-3 and TRBJ1-5, with D unclear. Between the trimmed V and J ends, which lost 1 base and 3 bases, there was a span of 10 bases. The length of the CDR3 is 15 residues. CDR1 and CDR2 from the germline V gene are LGHNA and YSLEER. The CDR3 is CASSQGGQPNQPQHF. CDR3 DNA sequence: TGCGCCAGCAGCCAAGGAGGCCAGCCCAATCAGCCCCAGCATTTT.

The chain uses TRBV27 and TRBJ2-4; no definite D call. The V and J ends lost 4 bases and 13 bases respectively, with 5 bases between them. The germline V gene has CDR1 MNHEY and CDR2 SMNVEV (reference sequence). The CDR3 consists of 9 residues. CDR3: CASSSGQYF. DNA for the CDR3: TGTGCCAGCAGTTCAGGCCAGTACTTC.